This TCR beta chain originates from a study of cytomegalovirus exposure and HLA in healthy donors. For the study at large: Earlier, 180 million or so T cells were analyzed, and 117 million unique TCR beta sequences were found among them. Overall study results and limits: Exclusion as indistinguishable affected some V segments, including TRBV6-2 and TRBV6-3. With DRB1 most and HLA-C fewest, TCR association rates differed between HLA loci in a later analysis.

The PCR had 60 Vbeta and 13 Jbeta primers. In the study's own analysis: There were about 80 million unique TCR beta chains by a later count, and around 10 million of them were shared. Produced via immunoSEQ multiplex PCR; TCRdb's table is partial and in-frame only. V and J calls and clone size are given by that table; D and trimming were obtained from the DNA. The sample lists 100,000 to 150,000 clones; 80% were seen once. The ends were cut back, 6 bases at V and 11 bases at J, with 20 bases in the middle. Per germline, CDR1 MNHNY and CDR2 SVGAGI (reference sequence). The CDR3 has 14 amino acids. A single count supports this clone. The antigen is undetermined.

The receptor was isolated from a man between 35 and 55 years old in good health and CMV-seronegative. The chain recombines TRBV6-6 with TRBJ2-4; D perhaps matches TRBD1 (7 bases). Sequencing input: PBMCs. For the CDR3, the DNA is TGTGCCAGCAGATCGACGACAGGGCCGGGGGTTCAGTACTTC. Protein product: CASRSTTGPGVQYF.